This T cell receptor (beta chain) came from a study of T cell responses to AZD1222 COVID-19 vaccine. This CDR3 has 14 residues. V trimming: 3 bases; J trimming: 9 bases; junction bases outside the gene matches: 10. The germline V gene has CDR1 DFQATT and CDR2 SNEGSKA (reference sequence). Notes on the study in general: Of spike-specific TCRs, nearly half reportedly target regions left unmutated in variants. A rise in Spike-specific TCR breadth and depth followed two AZD1222 doses. None of the repertoires were sampled until the peak T cell response had passed. Donors, mostly white British, included more females; clonal diversity was possibly underestimated.

Worth noting for this clone: Its antigen is as yet unknown.

Assay: immunoSEQ multiplex PCR; the TCRdb copy retains only in-frame clones and omits some. This sample has more than 250,000 clones, with over 85% found just once. The sample consisted of peripheral blood, taken on day 0 of AZD1222 vaccination. The TCR comes from an adult in good health. The chain uses TRBV20-1 and TRBJ2-1; 8 nucleotides match TRBD2. Here the CDR3 DNA reads TGCAGTGCTAGTAGGCTAGCGGGTCTCGGTGAGCAGTTCTTC. Translation gives CSASRLAGLGEQFF.